Presented here are 18 T cell receptor beta chains from one specimen sequenced in a study of T cells after yellow fever vaccination. TCRdb processed the 5' RACE reads anew with MiXCR; each CDR3 protein has one entry. The sample lists around 320,000 distinct CDR3 sequences; approximately 12% were seen once. The sequenced sample was CD4+ T cells sorted from PBMCs, obtained 45 days after the yellow fever booster vaccination. The receptors were sampled from a man between 18 and 35 years old who received the YFV17D yellow fever vaccine.

The chain combines TRBV5-1 with TRBJ2-2; the D is unclear. In germline, CDR1 is SGHRS, CDR2 YFSETQ. The CDR3 runs to 15 residues. Trimming cost V 1 base and J 2 bases, with 9 bases left between them. The CDR3 reads CASSLTVPNTGELFF. As DNA, the CDR3 is TGCGCCAGCAGCTTGACAGTCCCTAACACCGGGGAGCTGTTTTTT.

A few counts support this clonotype. The chain is built from TRBV7-2 and TRBJ1-5, with D perhaps TRBD1 (6 bases). CDR1 SGHTA and CDR2 FQGNSA come from the germline V gene. The CDR3 totals 15 residues. V gave up 2 bases and J gave up 7 bases, with 15 bases separating them. The CDR3 spells CASSLQQGIGQPQHF. The CDR3, as DNA: TGTGCCAGCAGCTTACAACAGGGCATCGGGCAGCCCCAGCATTTT.

V gene TRBV7-9 combines with J gene TRBJ2-1; D ambiguous. CDR3 size: 13 residues. Germline loops: CDR1 SEHNR, CDR2 FQNEAQ (reference sequence). Trimming took off 4 bases at V and 7 bases at J, with 11 bases between the two ends. The CDR3 DNA reads TGTGCCAGCAGCTCCCAGCCCCAGAATGAGCAGTTCTTC. It translates to CASSSQPQNEQFF.

This clonotype was counted between two and nine times. The J gene is TRBJ2-3, the V gene TRBV10-3, with 7 bases matching TRBD1. V trimming: 9 bases; J trimming: 4 bases; junction bases outside the gene matches: 7. This CDR3 spans 13 amino acids. Germline CDR1 and CDR2: ENHRY and SYGVKD. The CDR3 coding sequence is TGTGCCATGGGGACAGCAGAGTCAGATACGCAGTATTTT. Its translation: CAMGTAESDTQYF.

The chain couples TRBV5-1 to TRBJ1-5; a weak D match, TRBD1 (6 bases). The V end was cut by 2 bases, the J end by 5 bases, with 11 bases between. CDR1 is SGHRS and CDR2 is YFSETQ in the germline V gene. The CDR3 sequence is 14 residues long. As DNA, the CDR3 is TGCGCCAGCAGCTTTGGGGGGCCCGATCAGCCCCAGCATTTT. Translating gives CASSFGGPDQPQHF. Full variable domain (rest looked up from reference TRBV5-1 and TRBJ1-5): KAGVTQTPRYLIKTRGQQVTLSCSPISGHRSVSWYQQTPGQGLQFLFEYFSETQRNKGNFPGRFSGRQFSNSRSEMNVSTLELGDSALYLCASSFGGPDQPQHFGDGTRLSIL.

This clonotype was found a few times. J is TRBJ1-1 and V is TRBV5-1, with 7 bases lining up with TRBD1. Looked up from germline, CDR1 is SGHRS and CDR2 is YFSETQ. The CDR3 covers 13 residues. Trimming removed 6 bases from V and 4 bases from J; junction bases left unmatched: 6. The CDR3 loop is CASTRGERTEAFF. The CDR3 DNA reads TGCGCCAGCACCAGGGGGGAGCGCACTGAAGCTTTCTTT. The entire variable domain, with the rest obtained from reference TRBV5-1 and TRBJ1-1, is as follows: KAGVTQTPRYLIKTRGQQVTLSCSPISGHRSVSWYQQTPGQGLQFLFEYFSETQRNKGNFPGRFSGRQFSNSRSEMNVSTLELGDSALYLCASTRGERTEAFFGQGTRLTVV.

This sequence joins TRBV6-2 or TRBV6-3 and TRBJ2-7, with D possibly being TRBD1 (6 bases). This CDR3 spans 14 amino acids. Trimming stripped 6 bases from V and 6 bases from J, with 18 bases between. CDR1 is MNHEY, CDR2 SVGEGT, per germline. DNA of the CDR3: TGTGCCAGCAGCCAGGGACATACACCTCCCGAGCAGTACTTC. The encoded protein is CASSQGHTPPEQYF.

The sample holds a few counts of this clonotype. The chain links TRBV18 to TRBJ1-5, with D maybe TRBD1 (5 bases). The CDR3 has 14 residues. The V and J ends lost 1 base and 6 bases respectively, with 10 bases between them. Per the germline V gene, CDR1 is KGHSH and CDR2 is LQKENI. This chain's CDR3 is CASSPQGQSQPQHF. In DNA, the CDR3 is TGTGCCAGCTCACCACAGGGGCAAAGTCAGCCCCAGCATTTT.

The V gene is TRBV5-1, the J gene TRBJ2-1; D is perhaps TRBD2 (5 bases). CDR1 and CDR2 from the germline V gene are SGHRS and YFSETQ. V was cut by 6 bases and J by 1 base, with 14 bases left in between. The CDR3 consists of 15 residues. This chain's CDR3 is CASTRRGPSYNEQFF. The CDR3 coding sequence is TGCGCCAGCACCCGTCGAGGGCCATCCTACAATGAGCAGTTCTTC.

The chain couples TRBV21-1 to TRBJ1-2. TRBV21-1 is designated a pseudogene. This CDR3 has 13 amino acids. The CDR3 coding sequence is TGTGCCAGCAGCAGGAGGGTTAACTATGGCTACACCTTC. It codes for CASSRRVNYGYTF.

This clonotype has just a few counts. The chain joins TRBV4-1 to TRBJ2-3; no reliable D call. Germline loops: CDR1 MGHRA, CDR2 YSYEKL. Trimming pared 1 base from V and 6 bases from J, leaving 14 bases between. This CDR3 region has 15 residues. CDR3: CASSQVADLPDTQYF. For the CDR3, the DNA is TGCGCCAGCAGCCAAGTCGCGGACCTCCCCGATACGCAGTATTTT.

The rearrangement links TRBV12-5 to TRBJ2-3, with TRBD2 identical over 7 bases. V trimming: 0 bases; J trimming: 2 bases; junction bases outside the gene matches: 8. Germline V CDR1 and CDR2: LGHNT, FRNRAP. The CDR3 runs to 17 residues. The chain's CDR3 is CASGLVLSGGLTDTQYF. The CDR3 nucleotides are TGTGCTAGTGGTTTGGTACTCTCGGGGGGTCTCACAGATACGCAGTATTTT. Based on the CDR3 plus reference TRBV12-5 and TRBJ2-3, the full variable domain is DARVTQTPRHKVTEMGQEVTMRCQPILGHNTVFWYRQTMMQGLELLAYFRNRAPLDDSGMPKDRFSAEMPDATLATLKIQPSEPRDSAVYFCASGLVLSGGLTDTQYFGPGTRLTVL.

The V gene is TRBV12-3 or TRBV12-4, the J gene TRBJ1-4; TRBD1 matches at 7 bases. The CDR3 is 13 residues long. J was trimmed by 8 bases and V by 7 bases; bases with no gene match: 7. In DNA form, the CDR3 reads TGTGCCAGCAATAACAGGGGAGGCGAAAAACTGTTTTTT. This encodes CASNNRGGEKLFF.

A few counts support this clonotype. The rearrangement links TRBV5-1 to TRBJ1-1, with D unclear. This CDR3 region has 16 residues. The V and J ends lost 3 bases and 0 bases respectively, with 15 bases between them. Germline lookup yields CDR1 SGHRS and CDR2 YFSETQ. The CDR3 is CASSSVGPTMNTEAFF. The CDR3 DNA is TGCGCCAGCAGCTCCGTGGGCCCCACGATGAACACTGAAGCTTTCTTT.

Many counts were recorded for this clonotype. The chain uses TRBV20-1 and TRBJ2-2; 9 bases match TRBD2. Germline values: CDR1 DFQATT, CDR2 SNEGSKA (reference sequence). CDR3 length: 15 residues. The V segment lost 3 bases and the J segment 6 bases; nucleotides outside the gene matches: 8. The CDR3 bases are TGCAGTGCTAGCAAGAGCGGGGGGCGGGCCGGGGAGCTGTTTTTT. It yields the protein CSASKSGGRAGELFF.

The chain combines TRBV7-3 with TRBJ2-3, with D possibly being TRBD1 or TRBD2 (6 bases each). From germline, CDR1 is SGHTA and CDR2 FQGTGA. V gave up 0 bases and J gave up 1 base, with 17 bases separating them. The CDR3 loop spans 18 amino acids. CDR3 loop: CASSLTPSRGAGTDTQYF. CDR3 DNA sequence: TGTGCCAGCAGCTTAACCCCGTCGAGGGGGGCCGGCACAGATACGCAGTATTTT.

This chain links TRBV7-9 with TRBJ1-2, with a possible D match to TRBD1 (6 bases). CDR3 length equals 15 residues. V was clipped by 3 bases and J by 7 bases, with 18 bases between them. From germline, CDR1 is SEHNR and CDR2 FQNEAQ (reference sequence). The CDR3 nucleotides read TGTGCCAGCAGCTTGTCGGGCAGGGGAGTTCTTGGCTACACCTTC. Translated: CASSLSGRGVLGYTF.

The chain links TRBV29-1 to TRBJ2-6; no clear D gene. The germline CDR1 and CDR2 sequences are SQVTM and ANQGSEA. V was trimmed by 2 bases and J by 0 bases, leaving 5 bases between them. The CDR3 loop spans 14 amino acids. CDR3 amino acids: CSVENHSGANVLTF. CDR3 coding DNA: TGCAGCGTTGAAAATCACTCTGGGGCCAACGTCCTGACTTTC.